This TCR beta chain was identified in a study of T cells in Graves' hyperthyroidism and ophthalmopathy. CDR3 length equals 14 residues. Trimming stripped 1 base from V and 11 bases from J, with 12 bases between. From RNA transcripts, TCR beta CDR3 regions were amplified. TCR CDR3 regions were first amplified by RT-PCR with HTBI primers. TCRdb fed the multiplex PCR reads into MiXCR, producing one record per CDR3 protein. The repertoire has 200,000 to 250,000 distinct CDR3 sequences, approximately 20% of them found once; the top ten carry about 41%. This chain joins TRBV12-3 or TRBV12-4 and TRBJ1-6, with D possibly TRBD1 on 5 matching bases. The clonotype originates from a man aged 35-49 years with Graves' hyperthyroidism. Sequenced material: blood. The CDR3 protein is CASSLGQKGTPLHF. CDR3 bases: TGTGCCAGCAGTTTAGGCCAAAAGGGGACACCCCTCCACTTT.